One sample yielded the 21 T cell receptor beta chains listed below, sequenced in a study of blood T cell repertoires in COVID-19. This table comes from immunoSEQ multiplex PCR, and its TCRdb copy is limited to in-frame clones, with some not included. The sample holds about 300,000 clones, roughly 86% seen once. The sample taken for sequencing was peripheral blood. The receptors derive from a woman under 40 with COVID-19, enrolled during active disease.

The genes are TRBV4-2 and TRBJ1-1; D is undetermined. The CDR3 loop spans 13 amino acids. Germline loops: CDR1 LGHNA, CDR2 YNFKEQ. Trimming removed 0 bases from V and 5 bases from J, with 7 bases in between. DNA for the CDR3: TGTGCCAGCAGCCAAGACGAGGGAACTGAAGCTTTCTTT. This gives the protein CASSQDEGTEAFF.

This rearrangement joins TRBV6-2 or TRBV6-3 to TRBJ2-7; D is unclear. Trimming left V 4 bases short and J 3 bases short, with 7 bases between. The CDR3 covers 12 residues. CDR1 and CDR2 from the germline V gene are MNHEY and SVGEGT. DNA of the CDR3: TGTGCCAGCAGTTCCCAGGTCTACGAGCAGTACGTC. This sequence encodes CASSSQVYEQYV.

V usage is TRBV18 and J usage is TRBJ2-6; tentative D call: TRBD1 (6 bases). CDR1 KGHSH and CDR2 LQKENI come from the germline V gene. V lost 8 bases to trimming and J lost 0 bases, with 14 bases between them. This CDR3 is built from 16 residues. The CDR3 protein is CASLPSRGSGANVLTF. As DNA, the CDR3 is TGTGCCAGCCTACCTTCCAGGGGCTCTGGGGCCAACGTCCTGACTTTC.

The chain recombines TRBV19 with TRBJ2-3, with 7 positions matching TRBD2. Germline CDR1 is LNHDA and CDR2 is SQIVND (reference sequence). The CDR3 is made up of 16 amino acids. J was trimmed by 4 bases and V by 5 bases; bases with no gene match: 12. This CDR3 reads CASSPRTSSVSDTQYF. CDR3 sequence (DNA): TGTGCCAGTAGTCCTCGGACTAGTTCAGTGTCAGATACGCAGTATTTT.

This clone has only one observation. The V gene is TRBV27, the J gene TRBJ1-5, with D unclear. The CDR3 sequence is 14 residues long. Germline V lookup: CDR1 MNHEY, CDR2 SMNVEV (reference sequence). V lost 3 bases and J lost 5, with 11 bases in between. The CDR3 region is CASSFRGMDQPQHF. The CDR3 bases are TGTGCCAGCAGTTTCAGAGGGATGGATCAGCCCCAGCATTTT.

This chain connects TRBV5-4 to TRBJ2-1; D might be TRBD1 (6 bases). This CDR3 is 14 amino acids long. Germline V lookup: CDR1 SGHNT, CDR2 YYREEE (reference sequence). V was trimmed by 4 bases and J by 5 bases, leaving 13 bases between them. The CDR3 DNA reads TGTGCCAGCAGCACCGGGACAAGAAACAATGAGCAGTTCTTC. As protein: CASSTGTRNNEQFF. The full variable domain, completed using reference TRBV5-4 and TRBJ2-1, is ETGVTQSPTHLIKTRGQQVTLRCSSQSGHNTVSWYQQALGQGPQFIFQYYREEENGRGNFPPRFSGLQFPNYSSELNVNALELDDSALYLCASSTGTRNNEQFFGPGTRLTVL.

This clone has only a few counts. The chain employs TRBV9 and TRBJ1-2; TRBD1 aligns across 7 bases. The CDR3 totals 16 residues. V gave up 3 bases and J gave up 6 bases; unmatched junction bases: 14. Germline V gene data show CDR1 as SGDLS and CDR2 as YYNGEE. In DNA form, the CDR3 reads TGTGCCAGCAGCGACGGGAGGGTTGAAACAGGGGATGGCTACACCTTC. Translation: CASSDGRVETGDGYTF.

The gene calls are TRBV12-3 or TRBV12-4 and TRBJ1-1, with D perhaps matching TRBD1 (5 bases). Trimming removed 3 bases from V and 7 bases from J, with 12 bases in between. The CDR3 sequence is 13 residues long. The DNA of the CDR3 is TGTGCCAGCAGTTTTTTTACCCAGGGTGAAGCTTTCTTT. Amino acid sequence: CASSFFTQGEAFF.

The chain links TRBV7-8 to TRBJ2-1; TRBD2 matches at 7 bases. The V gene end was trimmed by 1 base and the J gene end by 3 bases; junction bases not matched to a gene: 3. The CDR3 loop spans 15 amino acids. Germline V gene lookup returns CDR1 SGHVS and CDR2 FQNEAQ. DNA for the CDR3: TGTGCCAGCAGCTTAGTCGGGGGGAACTACAATGAGCAGTTCTTC. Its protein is CASSLVGGNYNEQFF.

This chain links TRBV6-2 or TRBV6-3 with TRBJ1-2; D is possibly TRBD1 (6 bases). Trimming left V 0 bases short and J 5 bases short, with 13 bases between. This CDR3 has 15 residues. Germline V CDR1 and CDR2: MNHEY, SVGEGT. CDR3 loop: CASSYSRDTQYGYTF. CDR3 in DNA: TGTGCCAGCAGTTACTCCCGGGACACACAATATGGCTACACCTTC.

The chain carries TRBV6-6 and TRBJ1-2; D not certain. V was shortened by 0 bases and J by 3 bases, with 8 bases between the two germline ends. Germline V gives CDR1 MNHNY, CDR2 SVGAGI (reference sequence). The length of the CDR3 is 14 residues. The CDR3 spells CASSYSGIDYGYTF. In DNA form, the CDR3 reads TGTGCCAGCAGTTACTCCGGGATCGACTATGGCTACACCTTC.

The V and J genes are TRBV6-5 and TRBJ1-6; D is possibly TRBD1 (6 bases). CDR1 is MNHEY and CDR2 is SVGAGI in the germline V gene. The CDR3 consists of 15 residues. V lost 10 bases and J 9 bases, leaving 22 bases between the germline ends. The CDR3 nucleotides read TGTGCCACCGTTAGACAGGCATCCCCTCGTTCACCCCTCCACTTT. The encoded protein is CATVRQASPRSPLHF.

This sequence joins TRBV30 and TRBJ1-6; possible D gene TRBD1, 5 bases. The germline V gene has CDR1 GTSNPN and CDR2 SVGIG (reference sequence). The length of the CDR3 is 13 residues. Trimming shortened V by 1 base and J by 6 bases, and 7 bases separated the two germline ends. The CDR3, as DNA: TGTGCCTGGAGTGCCAGGGCTAATTCACCCCTCCACTTT. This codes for CAWSARANSPLHF. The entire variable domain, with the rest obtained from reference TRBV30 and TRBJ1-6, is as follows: SQTIHQWPATLVQPVGSPLSLECTVEGTSNPNLYWYRQAAGRGLQLLFYSVGIGQISSEVPQNLSASRPQDRQFILSSKKLLLSDSGFYLCAWSARANSPLHFGNGTRLTVT.

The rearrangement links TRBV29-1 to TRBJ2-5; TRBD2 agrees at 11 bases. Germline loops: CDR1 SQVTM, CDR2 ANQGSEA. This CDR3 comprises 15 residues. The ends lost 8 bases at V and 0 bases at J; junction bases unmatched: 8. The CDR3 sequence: CSPKPGLADQETQYF. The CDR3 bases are TGCAGCCCCAAACCGGGACTAGCGGACCAAGAGACCCAGTACTTC.

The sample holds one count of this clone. The chain's CDR3 is CASGPRWGDKNIQYF. The CDR3 nucleotides are TGTGCCAGCGGCCCTCGGTGGGGGGACAAAAACATTCAGTACTTC. The chain has TRBV27 and TRBJ2-4, with D possibly TRBD2 on 6 matching bases. Germline CDR1 reads MNHEY; CDR2 reads SMNVEV (reference sequence). V was clipped by 8 bases and J by 3 bases, with 17 bases between them. The length of the CDR3 is 15 residues.

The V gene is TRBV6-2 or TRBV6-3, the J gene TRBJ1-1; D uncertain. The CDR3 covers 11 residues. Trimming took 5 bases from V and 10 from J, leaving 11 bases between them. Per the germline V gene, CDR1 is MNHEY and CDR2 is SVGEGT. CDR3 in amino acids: CASSPGFRAFF. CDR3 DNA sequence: TGTGCCAGCAGTCCCGGGTTCAGAGCTTTCTTT.

The CDR3 nucleotides are TGTGCCAGCAGTGAGGCCGGAGGGGACACTGAAGCTTTCTTT. It codes for CASSEAGGDTEAFF. The J gene is TRBJ1-1, the V gene TRBV6-4; a weak D match, TRBD1 (5 bases). V gave up 3 bases and J gave up 3 bases, with 11 bases separating them. This CDR3 comprises 14 residues. From germline, CDR1 is MRHNA and CDR2 SNTAGT.

The CDR3 nucleotides are TGTGCCAGCAGTGAAGACTTAGCGGGGGGGCCCTCAGATACGCAGTATTTT. Its translation: CASSEDLAGGPSDTQYF. The V call is TRBV2, the J call TRBJ2-3; TRBD2 aligns across 11 bases. With 1 base clipped from V and 4 bases from J, the junction kept 7 bases outside the gene matches. The CDR3 is 17 amino acids. CDR1 and CDR2 (germline): SNHLY, FYNNEI.

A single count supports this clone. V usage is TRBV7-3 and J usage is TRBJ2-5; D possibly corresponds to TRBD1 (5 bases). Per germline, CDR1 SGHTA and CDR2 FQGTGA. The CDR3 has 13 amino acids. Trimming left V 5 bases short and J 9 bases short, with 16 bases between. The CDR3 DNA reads TGTGCCAGCAGCCCAAATCCGAAGGGGCCCCAGTACTTC. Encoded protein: CASSPNPKGPQYF.

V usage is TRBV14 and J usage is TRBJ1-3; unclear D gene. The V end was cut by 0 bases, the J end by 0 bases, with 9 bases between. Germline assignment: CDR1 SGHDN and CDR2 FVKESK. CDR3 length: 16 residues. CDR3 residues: CASSQDQSVSGNTIYF. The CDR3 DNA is TGTGCCAGCAGCCAAGATCAGTCAGTCTCTGGAAACACCATATATTTT.

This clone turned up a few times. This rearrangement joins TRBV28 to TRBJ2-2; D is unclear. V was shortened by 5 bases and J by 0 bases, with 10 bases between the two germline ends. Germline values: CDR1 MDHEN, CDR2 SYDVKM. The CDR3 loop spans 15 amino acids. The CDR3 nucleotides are TGTGCCAGCAGTCGGCCCGAGGCGAACACCGGGGAGCTGTTTTTT. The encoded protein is CASSRPEANTGELFF.